Described below is a single TCR beta chain sequence and its context. What it recognizes is unknown. Produced via immunoSEQ multiplex PCR; TCRdb's table is partial and in-frame only. The sample consists of some 7,700 clones, 92% of them appearing once. The CDR3 runs to 16 residues. Germline CDR1 reads SEHNR; CDR2 reads FQNEAQ (reference sequence). Trimming cost V 3 bases and J 6 bases, with 17 bases left between them. The sample belongs to a study of T cells in localized non-small cell lung cancer. Notes on the study in general: Adjacent uninvolved lung had the highest clonality, suggesting focused antigen responses. Elevated circulating T cell density in blood was associated with longer overall survival.

The input for sequencing was peripheral blood mononuclear cells, taken before any cancer treatment. V is TRBV7-9 and J is TRBJ1-4, with unresolved D. This clonotype originated in a male donor older than 55 with stage II lung adenocarcinoma. The CDR3 is CASSFPKGSAYEKLFF. For the CDR3, the DNA is TGTGCCAGCAGCTTCCCAAAGGGTTCGGCGTATGAAAAACTGTTTTTT. Looking up the rest from reference TRBV7-9 and TRBJ1-4 gives the full variable domain: DTGVSQNPRHKITKRGQNVTFRCDPISEHNRLYWYRQTLGQGPEFLTYFQNEAQLEKSRLLSDRFSAERPKGSFSTLEIQRTEQGDSAMYLCASSFPKGSAYEKLFFGSGTQLSVL.